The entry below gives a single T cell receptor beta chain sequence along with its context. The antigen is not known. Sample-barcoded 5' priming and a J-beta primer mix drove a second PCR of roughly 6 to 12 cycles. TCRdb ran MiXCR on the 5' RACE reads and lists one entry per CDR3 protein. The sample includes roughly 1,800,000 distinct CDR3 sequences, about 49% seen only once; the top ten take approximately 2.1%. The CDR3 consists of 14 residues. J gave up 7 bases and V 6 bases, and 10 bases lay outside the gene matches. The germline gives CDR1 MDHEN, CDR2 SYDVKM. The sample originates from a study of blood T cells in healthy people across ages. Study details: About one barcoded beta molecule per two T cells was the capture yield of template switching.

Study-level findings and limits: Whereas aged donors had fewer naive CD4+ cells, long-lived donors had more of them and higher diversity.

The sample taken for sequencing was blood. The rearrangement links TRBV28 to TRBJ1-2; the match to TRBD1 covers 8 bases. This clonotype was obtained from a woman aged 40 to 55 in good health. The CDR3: CASSMDRVGGGYTF. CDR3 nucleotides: TGTGCCAGCAGCATGGACAGGGTGGGGGGTGGCTACACCTTC.